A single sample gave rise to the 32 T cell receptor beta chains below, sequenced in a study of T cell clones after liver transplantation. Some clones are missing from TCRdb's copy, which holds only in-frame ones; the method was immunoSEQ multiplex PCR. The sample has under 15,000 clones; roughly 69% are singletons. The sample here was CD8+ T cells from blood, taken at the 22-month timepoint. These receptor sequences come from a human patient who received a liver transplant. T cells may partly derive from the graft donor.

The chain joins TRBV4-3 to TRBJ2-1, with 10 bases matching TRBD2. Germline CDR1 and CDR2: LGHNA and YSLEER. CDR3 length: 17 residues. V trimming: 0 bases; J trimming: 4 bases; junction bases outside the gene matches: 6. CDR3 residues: CASSQEYTSGKYNEQFF. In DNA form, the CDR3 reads TGCGCCAGCAGCCAAGAATATACTAGCGGGAAGTACAATGAGCAGTTCTTC.

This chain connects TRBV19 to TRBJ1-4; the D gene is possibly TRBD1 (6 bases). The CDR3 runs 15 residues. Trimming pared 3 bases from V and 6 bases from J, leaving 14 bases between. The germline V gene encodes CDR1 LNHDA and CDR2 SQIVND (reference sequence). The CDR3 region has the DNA TGTGCCAGTAGTATTGAGCAGGGGTTGGATGAAAAACTGTTTTTT. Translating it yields CASSIEQGLDEKLFF.

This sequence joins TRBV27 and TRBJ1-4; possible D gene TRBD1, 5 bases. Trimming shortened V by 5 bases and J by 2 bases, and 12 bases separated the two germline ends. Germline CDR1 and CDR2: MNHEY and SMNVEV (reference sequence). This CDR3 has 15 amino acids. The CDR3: CASSHLRDTNEKLFF. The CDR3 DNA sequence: TGTGCCAGCAGTCACCTCCGGGACACTAATGAAAAACTGTTTTTT. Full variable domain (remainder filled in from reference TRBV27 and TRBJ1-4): EAQVTQNPRYLITVTGKKLTVTCSQNMNHEYMSWYRQDPGLGLRQIYYSMNVEVTDKGDVPEGYKVSRKEKRNFPLILESPSPNQTSLYFCASSHLRDTNEKLFFGSGTQLSVL.

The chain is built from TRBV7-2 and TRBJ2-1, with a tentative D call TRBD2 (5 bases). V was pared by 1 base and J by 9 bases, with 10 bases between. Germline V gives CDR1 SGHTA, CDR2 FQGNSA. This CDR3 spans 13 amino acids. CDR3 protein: CASSLVPGSEQFF. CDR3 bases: TGTGCCAGCAGCTTAGTTCCGGGGAGTGAGCAGTTCTTC. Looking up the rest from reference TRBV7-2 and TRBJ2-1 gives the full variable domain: GAGVSQSPSNKVTEKGKDVELRCDPISGHTALYWYRQSLGQGLEFLIYFQGNSAPDKSGLPSDRFSAERTGGSVSTLTIQRTQQEDSAVYLCASSLVPGSEQFFGPGTRLTVL.

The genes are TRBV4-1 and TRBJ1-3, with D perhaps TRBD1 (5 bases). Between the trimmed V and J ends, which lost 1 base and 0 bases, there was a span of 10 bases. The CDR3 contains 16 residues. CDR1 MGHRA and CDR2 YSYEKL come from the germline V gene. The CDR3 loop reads CASSQAGPDSGNTIYF. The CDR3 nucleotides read TGCGCCAGCAGCCAAGCAGGGCCCGACTCTGGAAACACCATATATTTT.

This CDR3 reads CASSYLRTGNEQFF. The CDR3 bases are TGTGCCAGCAGTTATCTGCGGACGGGCAATGAGCAGTTCTTC. The chain employs TRBV6-5 and TRBJ2-1; D not resolved. Germline CDR1 reads MNHEY; CDR2 reads SVGAGI. The CDR3 extends over 14 amino acids. V shed 3 bases and J shed 6 bases, with 12 bases lying between them.

The CDR3 loop reads CASSSPAGSNTGELFF. CDR3 bases: TGTGCCAGCAGCTCCCCTGCGGGGTCCAACACCGGGGAGCTGTTTTTT. The chain employs TRBV5-4 and TRBJ2-2, with a weak D call TRBD2 (6 bases). Germline loops: CDR1 SGHNT, CDR2 YYREEE (reference sequence). The CDR3 is 16 amino acids. Between the trimmed V and J ends, which lost 3 bases and 2 bases, there was a span of 14 bases.

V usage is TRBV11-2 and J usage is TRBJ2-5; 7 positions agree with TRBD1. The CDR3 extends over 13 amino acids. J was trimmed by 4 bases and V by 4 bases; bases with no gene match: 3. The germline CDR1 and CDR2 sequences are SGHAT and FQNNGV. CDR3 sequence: CASSSRGPETQYF. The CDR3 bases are TGTGCCAGCAGCTCAAGGGGGCCAGAGACCCAGTACTTC.

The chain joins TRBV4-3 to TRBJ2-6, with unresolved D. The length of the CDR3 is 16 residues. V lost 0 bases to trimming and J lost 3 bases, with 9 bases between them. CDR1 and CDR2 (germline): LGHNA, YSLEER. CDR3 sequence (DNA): TGCGCCAGCAGCCAAGATCCGAGTGGTGGGGCCAACGTCCTGACTTTC. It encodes CASSQDPSGGANVLTF.

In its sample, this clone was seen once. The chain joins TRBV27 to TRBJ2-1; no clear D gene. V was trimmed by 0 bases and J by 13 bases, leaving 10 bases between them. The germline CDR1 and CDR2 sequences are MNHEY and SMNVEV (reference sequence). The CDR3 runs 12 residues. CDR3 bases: TGTGCCAGCAGTTTATCGGCCTCGGAACAGTTCTTC. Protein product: CASSLSASEQFF.

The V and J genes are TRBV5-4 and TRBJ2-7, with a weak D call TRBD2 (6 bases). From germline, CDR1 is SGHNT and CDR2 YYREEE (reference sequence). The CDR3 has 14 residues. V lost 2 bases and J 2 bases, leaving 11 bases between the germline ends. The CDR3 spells CASSFRDSPYEQYF. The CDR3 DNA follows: TGTGCCAGCAGCTTCCGGGACTCTCCCTACGAGCAGTACTTC.

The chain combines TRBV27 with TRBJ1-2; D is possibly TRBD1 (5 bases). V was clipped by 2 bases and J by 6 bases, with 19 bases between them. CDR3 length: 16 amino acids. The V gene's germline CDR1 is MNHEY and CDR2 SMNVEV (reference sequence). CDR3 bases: TGTGCCAGCAGTTTAGTCCCTTCGGGGGTACGGAATGGCTACACCTTC. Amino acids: CASSLVPSGVRNGYTF.

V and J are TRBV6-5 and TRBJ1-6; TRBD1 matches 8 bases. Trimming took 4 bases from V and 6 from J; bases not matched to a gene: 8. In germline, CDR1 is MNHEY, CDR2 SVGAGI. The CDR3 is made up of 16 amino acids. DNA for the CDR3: TGTGCCAGCAGTTCTTCTCAGGGGGCGGGTAATTCACCCCTCCACTTT. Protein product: CASSSSQGAGNSPLHF.

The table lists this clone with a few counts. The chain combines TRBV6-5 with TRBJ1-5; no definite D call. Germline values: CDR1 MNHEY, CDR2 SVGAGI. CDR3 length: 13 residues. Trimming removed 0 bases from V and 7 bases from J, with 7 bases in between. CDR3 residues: CASSYSNGQPQHF. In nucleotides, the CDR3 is TGTGCCAGCAGTTACTCGAACGGGCAGCCCCAGCATTTT.

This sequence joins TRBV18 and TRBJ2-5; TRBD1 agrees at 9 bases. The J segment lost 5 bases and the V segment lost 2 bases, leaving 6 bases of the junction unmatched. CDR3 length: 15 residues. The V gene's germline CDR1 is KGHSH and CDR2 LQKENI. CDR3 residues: CASSPYGTGRETQYF. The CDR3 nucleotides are TGTGCCAGCTCACCATACGGGACAGGGCGGGAGACCCAGTACTTC.

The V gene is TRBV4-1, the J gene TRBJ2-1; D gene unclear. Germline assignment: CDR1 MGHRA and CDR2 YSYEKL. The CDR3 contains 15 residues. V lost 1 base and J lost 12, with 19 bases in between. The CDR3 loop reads CASSQGLVEEFGQFF. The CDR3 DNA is TGCGCCAGCAGCCAAGGCCTCGTTGAAGAGTTCGGGCAGTTCTTC.

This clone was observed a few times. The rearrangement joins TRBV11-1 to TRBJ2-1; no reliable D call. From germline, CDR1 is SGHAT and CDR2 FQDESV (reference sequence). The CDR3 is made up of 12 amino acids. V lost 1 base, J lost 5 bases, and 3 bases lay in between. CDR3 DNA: TGTGCCAGCAGCTTAGGACACAATGAGCAGTTCTTC. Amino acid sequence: CASSLGHNEQFF.

DNA for the CDR3: TGTGCCAGCAGCCCGCAGGGATTTAGCAATCAGCCCCAGCATTTT. It specifies CASSPQGFSNQPQHF. V is TRBV5-8 and J is TRBJ1-5; D is perhaps TRBD1 (5 bases). Germline CDR1 reads SGHTS; CDR2 reads YDEGEE. The CDR3 is 15 amino acids. Trimming cost V 4 bases and J 0 bases, with 11 bases left between them.

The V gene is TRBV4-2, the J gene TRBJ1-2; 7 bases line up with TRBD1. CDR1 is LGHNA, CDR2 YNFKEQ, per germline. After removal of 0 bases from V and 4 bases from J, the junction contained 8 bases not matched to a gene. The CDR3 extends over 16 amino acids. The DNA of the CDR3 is TGTGCCAGCAGCCAAGATGAGGGGGCGCGGGGCTATGGCTACACCTTC. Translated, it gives CASSQDEGARGYGYTF.

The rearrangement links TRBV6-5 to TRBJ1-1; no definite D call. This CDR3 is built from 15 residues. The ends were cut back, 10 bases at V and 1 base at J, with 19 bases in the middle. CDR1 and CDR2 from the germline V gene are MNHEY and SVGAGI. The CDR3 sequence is CATNDNIVSNTEAFF. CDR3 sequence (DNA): TGTGCCACCAATGACAATATAGTTTCGAACACTGAAGCTTTCTTT.

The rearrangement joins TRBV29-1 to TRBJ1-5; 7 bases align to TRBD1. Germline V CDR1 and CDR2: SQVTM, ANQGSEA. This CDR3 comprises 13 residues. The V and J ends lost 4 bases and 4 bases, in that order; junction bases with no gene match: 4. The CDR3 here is CSVATGANQPQHF. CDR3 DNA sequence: TGCAGCGTTGCAACAGGGGCAAATCAGCCCCAGCATTTT. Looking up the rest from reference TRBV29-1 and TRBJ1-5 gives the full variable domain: SAVISQKPSRDICQRGTSLTIQCQVDSQVTMMFWYRQQPGQSLTLIATANQGSEATYESGFVIDKFPISRPNLTFSTLTVSNMSPEDSSIYLCSVATGANQPQHFGDGTRLSIL.

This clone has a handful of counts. The DNA for the CDR3 is TGTGCCAGCACCACAGGGCGCTACGAGCAGTACTTC. Translated, it gives CASTTGRYEQYF. J is TRBJ2-7 and V is TRBV2; maybe TRBD1 (6 bases). The CDR3 sequence is 12 residues long. Trimming removed 7 bases from V and 3 bases from J, with 10 bases in between. Germline CDR1 is SNHLY and CDR2 is FYNNEI.

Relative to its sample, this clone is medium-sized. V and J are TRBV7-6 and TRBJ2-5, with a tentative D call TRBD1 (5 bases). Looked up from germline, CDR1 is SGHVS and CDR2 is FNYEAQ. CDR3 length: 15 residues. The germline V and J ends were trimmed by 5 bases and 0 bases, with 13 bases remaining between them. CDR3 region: CASSPRGTYQETQYF. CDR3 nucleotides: TGTGCCAGCAGCCCTAGGGGCACTTACCAAGAGACCCAGTACTTC.

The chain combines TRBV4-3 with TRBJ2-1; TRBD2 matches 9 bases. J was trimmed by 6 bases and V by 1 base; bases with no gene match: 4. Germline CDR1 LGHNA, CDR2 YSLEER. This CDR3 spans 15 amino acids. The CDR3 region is CASSQVGTSSNEQFF. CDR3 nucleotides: TGCGCCAGCAGCCAAGTAGGGACTAGCAGCAATGAGCAGTTCTTC.

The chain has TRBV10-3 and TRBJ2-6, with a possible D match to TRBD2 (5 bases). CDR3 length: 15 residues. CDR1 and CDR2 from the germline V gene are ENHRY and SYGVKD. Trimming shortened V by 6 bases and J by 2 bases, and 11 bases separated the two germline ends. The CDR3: CAIRSADTGANVLTF. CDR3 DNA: TGTGCCATCAGGTCAGCGGATACTGGGGCCAACGTCCTGACTTTC.

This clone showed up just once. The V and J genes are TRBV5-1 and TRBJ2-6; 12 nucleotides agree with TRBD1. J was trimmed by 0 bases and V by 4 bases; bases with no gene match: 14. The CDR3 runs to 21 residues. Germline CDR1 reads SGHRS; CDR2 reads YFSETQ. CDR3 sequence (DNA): TGCGCCAGCAGCCCCGGGACAGGGGGCGCGCTGGAACCCTCTGGGGCCAACGTCCTGACTTTC. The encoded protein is CASSPGTGGALEPSGANVLTF.

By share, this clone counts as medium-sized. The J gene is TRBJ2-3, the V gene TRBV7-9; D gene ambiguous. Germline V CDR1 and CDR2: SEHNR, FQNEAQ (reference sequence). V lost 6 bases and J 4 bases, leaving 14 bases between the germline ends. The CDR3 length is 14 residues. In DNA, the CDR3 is TGTGCCAGCAGGGCTCAACGGAAGGCAGATACGCAGTATTTT. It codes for CASRAQRKADTQYF.

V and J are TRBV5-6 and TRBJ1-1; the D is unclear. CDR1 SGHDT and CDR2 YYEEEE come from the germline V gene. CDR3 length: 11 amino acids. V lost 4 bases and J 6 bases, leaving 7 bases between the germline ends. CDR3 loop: CASSLRAEAFF. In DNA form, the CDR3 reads TGTGCCAGCAGCCTGCGCGCTGAAGCTTTCTTT.

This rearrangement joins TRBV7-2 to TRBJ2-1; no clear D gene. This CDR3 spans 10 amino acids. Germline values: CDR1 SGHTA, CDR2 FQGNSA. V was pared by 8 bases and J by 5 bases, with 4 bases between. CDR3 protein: CASGHNEQFF. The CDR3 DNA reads TGTGCCAGCGGCCACAATGAGCAGTTCTTC.

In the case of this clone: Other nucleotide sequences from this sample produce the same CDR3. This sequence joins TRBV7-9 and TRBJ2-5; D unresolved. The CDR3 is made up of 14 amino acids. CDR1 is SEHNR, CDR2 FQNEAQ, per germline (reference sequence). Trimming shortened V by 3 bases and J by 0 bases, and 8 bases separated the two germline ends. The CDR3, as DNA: TGTGCCAGCAGCTTTGGTCAGAACCAAGAGACCCAGTACTTC. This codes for CASSFGQNQETQYF. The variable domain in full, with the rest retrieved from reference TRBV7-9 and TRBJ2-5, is DTGVSQNPRHKITKRGQNVTFRCDPISEHNRLYWYRQTLGQGPEFLTYFQNEAQLEKSRLLSDRFSAERPKGSFSTLEIQRTEQGDSAMYLCASSFGQNQETQYFGPGTRLLVL.

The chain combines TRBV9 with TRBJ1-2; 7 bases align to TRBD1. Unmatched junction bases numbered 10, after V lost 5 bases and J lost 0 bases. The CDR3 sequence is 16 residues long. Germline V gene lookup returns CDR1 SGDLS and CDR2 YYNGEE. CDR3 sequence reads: CASSALDREANYGYTF. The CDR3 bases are TGTGCCAGCAGTGCACTCGACAGGGAAGCTAACTATGGCTACACCTTC.

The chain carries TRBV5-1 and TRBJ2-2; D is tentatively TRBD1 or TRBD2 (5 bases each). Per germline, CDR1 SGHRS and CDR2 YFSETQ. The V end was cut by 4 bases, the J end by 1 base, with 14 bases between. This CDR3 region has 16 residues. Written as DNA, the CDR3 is TGCGCCAGCAGCAAGCACCGGGACGGGAACACCGGGGAGCTGTTTTTT. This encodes CASSKHRDGNTGELFF.